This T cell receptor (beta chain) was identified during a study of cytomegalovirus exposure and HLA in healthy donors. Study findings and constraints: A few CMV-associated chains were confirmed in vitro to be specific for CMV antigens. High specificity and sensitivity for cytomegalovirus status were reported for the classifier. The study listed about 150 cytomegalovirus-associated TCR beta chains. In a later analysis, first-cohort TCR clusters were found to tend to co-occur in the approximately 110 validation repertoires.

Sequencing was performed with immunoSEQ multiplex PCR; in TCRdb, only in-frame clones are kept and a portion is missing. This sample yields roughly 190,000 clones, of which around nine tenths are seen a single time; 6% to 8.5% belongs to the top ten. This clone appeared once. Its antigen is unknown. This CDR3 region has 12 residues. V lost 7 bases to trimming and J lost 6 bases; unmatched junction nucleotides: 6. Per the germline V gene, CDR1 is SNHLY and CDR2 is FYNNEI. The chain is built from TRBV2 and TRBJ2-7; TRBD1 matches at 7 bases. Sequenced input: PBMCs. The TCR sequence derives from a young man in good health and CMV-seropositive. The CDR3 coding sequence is TGTGCCAGCAACCTAGGGGGCGGCGAGCAGTACTTC. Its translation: CASNLGGGEQYF.